These 19 T cell receptor beta chains came from one sample sequenced in a study of blood T cell repertoires in COVID-19. Sequencing was performed with immunoSEQ multiplex PCR; in TCRdb, only in-frame clones are kept and a portion is missing. The repertoire consists of 210,000 or so clones, with 83% occurring once and the leading ten covering roughly 5%. Sequencing was done on a sample of PBMCs or T cells enriched from blood (not recorded which). Source of these receptors: a woman in her forties or fifties who had been exposed to COVID-19.

The chain employs TRBV27 and TRBJ2-1; D might be TRBD1 (6 bases). Germline V gene sequence: CDR1 MNHEY, CDR2 SMNVEV (reference sequence). The CDR3 spans 15 residues. V lost 2 bases, J lost 8 bases, and 16 bases lay in between. As DNA, the CDR3 is TGTGCCAGCAGTTTACGGCAGGGGACGGGACATGAGCAGTTCTTC. Residues: CASSLRQGTGHEQFF.

The chain has TRBV13 and TRBJ2-5, with D possibly matching TRBD2 (5 bases). The CDR3 contains 14 residues. CDR1 PRHDT and CDR2 FYEKMQ come from the germline V gene (reference sequence). The germline V and J ends were trimmed by 5 bases and 3 bases, with 13 bases remaining between them. CDR3 region: CASSQRTGEETQYF. In DNA form, the CDR3 reads TGTGCCAGCAGCCAGCGGACCGGCGAAGAGACCCAGTACTTC. Variable domain in full (rest from reference TRBV13 and TRBJ2-5): AAGVIQSPRHLIKEKRETATLKCYPIPRHDTVYWYQQGPGQDPQFLISFYEKMQSDKGSIPDRFSAQQFSDYHSELNMSSLELGDSALYFCASSQRTGEETQYFGPGTRLLVL.

V gene TRBV19 combines with J gene TRBJ1-4; no clear D gene. Germline loops: CDR1 LNHDA, CDR2 SQIVND (reference sequence). V gave up 9 bases and J gave up 7 bases, with 15 bases separating them. The CDR3 is made up of 13 amino acids. The CDR3 protein is CASRQEYGEKLFF. The CDR3 DNA sequence: TGTGCCAGCCGCCAGGAATACGGTGAAAAACTGTTTTTT.

Written as DNA, the CDR3 is TGTGCCAGCTCCCAGACAGTTAACTATGGCTACACCTTC. Translating gives CASSQTVNYGYTF. The chain links TRBV6-5 to TRBJ1-2; tentatively, D is TRBD1 (5 bases). CDR3 length: 13 amino acids. The germline CDR1 and CDR2 sequences are MNHEY and SVGAGI. Trimming removed 8 bases from V and 1 base from J, with 11 bases in between.

The table lists this clone with a count of one. This rearrangement joins TRBV5-1 to TRBJ2-2, with 8 bases fitting TRBD1. Germline CDR1 is SGHRS and CDR2 is YFSETQ. Trimming took 0 bases from V and 5 from J; bases not matched to a gene: 6. This CDR3 contains 16 residues. CDR3 loop: CASSLDAQGATGELFF. Here the CDR3 DNA reads TGCGCCAGCAGCTTGGACGCGCAGGGGGCGACCGGGGAGCTGTTTTTT.

The V gene is TRBV19, the J gene TRBJ2-7; 8 bases agree with TRBD2. CDR1 is LNHDA, CDR2 SQIVND, per germline (reference sequence). V was pared by 4 bases and J by 0 bases, with 8 bases of the junction left unmatched. This CDR3 is built from 16 residues. The CDR3 DNA follows: TGTGCCAGTAGTACTCCCGGGACTAGAAGCTCCTACGAGCAGTACTTC. This translates into CASSTPGTRSSYEQYF.

The chain is built from TRBV3-1 (or the pseudogene TRBV3-2) and TRBJ1-3, with TRBD1 as a possible D gene (5 bases). CDR1 and CDR2 (germline): LGHDT, YNNKEL (reference sequence). The CDR3 totals 18 residues. V dropped 2 bases and J dropped 1 base, with 18 bases sitting between them. For the CDR3, the DNA is TGTGCCAGCAGCCAAAACGCAGGGTTGACAGATTCTGGAAACACCATATATTTT. Translation gives CASSQNAGLTDSGNTIYF.

This chain connects TRBV14 to TRBJ1-2; D unresolved. V lost 6 bases and J 12 bases, leaving 17 bases between the germline ends. Germline V gene sequence: CDR1 SGHDN, CDR2 FVKESK. This CDR3 comprises 12 residues. CDR3 nucleotides: TGTGCCAGCAGTTACGGTTTAGAGGGCAACACCTTC. Protein product: CASSYGLEGNTF.

The J gene is TRBJ1-2, the V gene TRBV12-5; D possibly corresponds to TRBD1 (6 bases). Germline CDR1 LGHNT, CDR2 FRNRAP. This CDR3 region has 12 residues. V lost 4 bases and J 8 bases, leaving 11 bases between the germline ends. CDR3 in amino acids: CASGSGVGGYTF. Here the CDR3 DNA reads TGTGCTAGTGGTTCAGGGGTGGGCGGCTACACCTTC.

The V call is TRBV6-5, the J call TRBJ1-4; the D gene is possibly TRBD1 (5 bases). Trimming removed 6 bases from V and 7 bases from J, with 18 bases in between. The CDR3 has 15 amino acids. The germline V gene has CDR1 MNHEY and CDR2 SVGAGI. CDR3 loop: CASRRDVTGGEKLFF. The CDR3 DNA follows: TGTGCCAGCAGGCGGGACGTGACGGGCGGTGAAAAACTGTTTTTT.

The rearrangement uses TRBV7-9 and TRBJ1-1, with 8 bases matching TRBD1. This CDR3 region has 15 residues. The V gene end was trimmed by 5 bases and the J gene end by 0 bases; junction bases not matched to a gene: 5. The germline V gene has CDR1 SEHNR and CDR2 FQNEAQ (reference sequence). This chain's CDR3 is CASSRTGLMNTEAFF. The CDR3 DNA reads as TGTGCCAGCAGCCGGACAGGGCTCATGAACACTGAAGCTTTCTTT.

This clone occurred once. The J gene is TRBJ1-1, the V gene TRBV12-3 or TRBV12-4; D remains unclear. The CDR3 loop spans 13 amino acids. V was clipped by 1 base and J by 4 bases, with 7 bases between them. CDR3 DNA sequence: TGTGCCAGCAGTTTAGATGGGAGCACTGAAGCTTTCTTT. It codes for CASSLDGSTEAFF.

The rearrangement uses TRBV9 and TRBJ2-2; 11 positions match TRBD2. Trimming removed 4 bases from V and 7 bases from J; junction bases left unmatched: 6. CDR1 is SGDLS, CDR2 YYNGEE, per germline. The CDR3 runs 15 residues. The CDR3 protein is CASSQIAGGIGELFF. The CDR3 nucleotides read TGTGCCAGCAGCCAAATAGCGGGGGGGATCGGGGAGCTGTTTTTT.

The chain is built from TRBV2 and TRBJ1-6; TRBD1 is a possible D gene (6 bases). Germline lookup yields CDR1 SNHLY and CDR2 FYNNEI. V gave up 7 bases and J gave up 0 bases, with 19 bases separating them. The CDR3 loop spans 18 amino acids. The CDR3 protein is CASTKGQGGYSYNSPLHF. Written as DNA, the CDR3 is TGTGCCAGCACAAAGGGACAAGGAGGTTACTCCTATAATTCACCCCTCCACTTT.

The chain is built from TRBV7-2 and TRBJ2-4, with D unresolved. CDR3 length: 12 residues. V dropped 1 base and J dropped 9 bases, with 7 bases sitting between them. CDR1 and CDR2 (germline): SGHTA, FQGNSA. Written as DNA, the CDR3 is TGTGCCAGCAGCTTAGATGGCGGCATTCAGTACTTC. Translation gives CASSLDGGIQYF.

The chain links TRBV11-1 to TRBJ1-2, with D possibly TRBD1 on 5 matching bases. V lost 5 bases and J lost 4, with 14 bases in between. There are 14 residues in the CDR3. Germline V gives CDR1 SGHAT, CDR2 FQDESV (reference sequence). CDR3 protein: CASSPGWAPYGYTF. The DNA of the CDR3 is TGTGCCAGCAGCCCAGGGTGGGCCCCCTATGGCTACACCTTC.

The chain couples TRBV27 to TRBJ1-2; 11 bases agree with TRBD1. J was trimmed by 9 bases and V by 5 bases; bases with no gene match: 2. The CDR3 extends over 12 amino acids. Germline lookup yields CDR1 MNHEY and CDR2 SMNVEV (reference sequence). The CDR3 protein is CASSGQGASYTF. CDR3 coding DNA: TGTGCCAGCAGTGGACAGGGGGCCAGCTACACCTTC.

The chain carries TRBV19 and TRBJ1-2; 7 bases line up with TRBD1. V shed 4 bases and J 5 bases; nucleotides not matched to a gene: 10. The CDR3 sequence is 15 residues long. CDR1 is LNHDA, CDR2 SQIVND, per germline (reference sequence). This chain's CDR3 is CASSTQGVMKYGYTF. CDR3 in DNA: TGTGCCAGTAGTACCCAGGGGGTGATGAAGTATGGCTACACCTTC.

This chain uses TRBV29-1 with TRBJ1-1; TRBD1 matches at 10 bases. CDR1 SQVTM and CDR2 ANQGSEA come from the germline V gene. This CDR3 is built from 13 residues. Trimming cost V 5 bases and J 6 bases; bases outside gene matches: 6. This CDR3 is CSVRTGGRAEAFF. In DNA form, the CDR3 reads TGCAGCGTTCGGACAGGGGGAAGGGCTGAAGCTTTCTTT.